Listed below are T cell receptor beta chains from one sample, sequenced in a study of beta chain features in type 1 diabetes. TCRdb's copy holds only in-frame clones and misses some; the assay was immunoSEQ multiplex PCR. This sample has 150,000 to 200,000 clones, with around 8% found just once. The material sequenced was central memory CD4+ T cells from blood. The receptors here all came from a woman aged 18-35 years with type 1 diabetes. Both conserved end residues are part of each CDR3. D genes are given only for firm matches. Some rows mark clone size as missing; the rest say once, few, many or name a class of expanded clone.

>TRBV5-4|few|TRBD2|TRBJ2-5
CASSLRGGEETQYF
TGTGCCAGCAGCTTGCGCGGGGGGGAAGAGACCCAGTACTTC
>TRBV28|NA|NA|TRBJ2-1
CASSLVQRRNNEQFF
TGTGCCAGCAGTTTAGTCCAGCGGAGAAACAATGAGCAGTTCTTC
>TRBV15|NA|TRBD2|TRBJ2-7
CATSRDRGGEQYF
TGTGCCACCAGCAGAGATCGGGGGGGCGAGCAGTACTTC
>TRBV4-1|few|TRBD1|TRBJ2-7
CASSLGQARSYEQYF
TGCGCCAGCAGCCTAGGACAGGCTAGGAGTTACGAGCAGTACTTC
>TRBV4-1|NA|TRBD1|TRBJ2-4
CASSQDQGTAQNIQYF
TGCGCCAGCAGCCAAGATCAAGGGACAGCTCAAAACATTCAGTACTTC
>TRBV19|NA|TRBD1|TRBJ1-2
CASSPGDRGGYTF
TGTGCCAGTAGTCCCGGGGACAGGGGTGGCTACACCTTC
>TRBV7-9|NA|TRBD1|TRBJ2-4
CASSFETGQNIQYF
TGTGCCAGCAGCTTTGAGACAGGGCAAAACATTCAGTACTTC
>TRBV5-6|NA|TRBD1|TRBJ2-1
CASSPTTGAYNEQFF
TGTGCCAGCAGCCCCACGACAGGGGCCTACAATGAGCAGTTCTTC
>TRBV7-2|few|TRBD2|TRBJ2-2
CASSYPGLAAGELFF
TGTGCCAGCAGCTATCCGGGACTAGCGGCCGGGGAGCTGTTTTTT
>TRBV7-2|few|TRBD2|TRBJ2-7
CASSLGSSGVYEQYF
TGTGCCAGCAGCTTAGGGTCTAGCGGGGTTTACGAGCAGTACTTC
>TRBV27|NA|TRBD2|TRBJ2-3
CASSPASGREDTQYF
TGTGCCAGCAGTCCTGCTAGCGGGAGGGAAGATACGCAGTATTTT
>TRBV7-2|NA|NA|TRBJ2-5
CASSFARGGETQYF
TGTGCCAGCAGCTTCGCGAGGGGGGGGGAGACCCAGTACTTC
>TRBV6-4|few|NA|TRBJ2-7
CASSDSLHRLYF
TGTGCCAGCAGTGACTCCTTACACCGCCTGTACTTC
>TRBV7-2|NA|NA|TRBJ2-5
CASSFDRSQETQYF
TGTGCCAGCAGCTTCGACAGGTCACAAGAGACCCAGTACTTC
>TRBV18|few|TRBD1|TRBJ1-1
CASRPGQGETEAFF
TGTGCCAGCAGGCCGGGACAGGGAGAGACTGAAGCTTTCTTT
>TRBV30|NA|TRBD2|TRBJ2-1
CAWRPFGLAGDEQFF
TGTGCCTGGCGGCCATTCGGACTAGCGGGAGACGAGCAGTTCTTC
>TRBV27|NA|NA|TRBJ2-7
CASALGTRGSEQYF
TGTGCCAGCGCTCTCGGGACAAGGGGTTCCGAGCAGTACTTC
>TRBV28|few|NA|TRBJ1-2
CASSPTTYGYTF
TGTGCCAGCAGTCCAACTACTTATGGCTACACCTTC
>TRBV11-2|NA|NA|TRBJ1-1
CASSSSSTGNTEAFF
TGTGCCAGCAGCTCGAGCTCAACAGGGAACACTGAAGCTTTCTTT
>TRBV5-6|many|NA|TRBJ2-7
CASSPRTVVAYEQYF
TGTGCCAGCAGCCCTAGGACAGTGGTCGCCTACGAGCAGTACTTC
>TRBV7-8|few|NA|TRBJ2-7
CASSPPGGSYEQYF
TGTGCCAGCAGCCCCCCTGGTGGGAGCTACGAGCAGTACTTC
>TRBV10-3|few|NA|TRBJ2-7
CAIQPGGNYEQYF
TGTGCCATCCAACCAGGGGGGAACTACGAGCAGTACTTC
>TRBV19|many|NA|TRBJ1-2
CASTHYGGNHYGYTF
TGTGCCAGTACCCACTATGGGGGGAACCACTATGGCTACACCTTC
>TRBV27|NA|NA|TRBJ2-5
CASSSPGDYQETQYF
TGTGCCAGCAGTTCACCGGGAGACTACCAAGAGACCCAGTACTTC
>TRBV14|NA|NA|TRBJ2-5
CASSQVAGKETQYF
TGTGCCAGCAGCCAAGTTGCGGGCAAAGAGACCCAGTACTTC
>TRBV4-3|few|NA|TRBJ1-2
CASSQDPRQAGGYTF
TGCGCCAGCAGCCAAGATCCCAGGCAGGCGGGAGGCTACACCTTC
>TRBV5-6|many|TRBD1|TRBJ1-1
CASSLAGQLYTEAFF
TGTGCCAGCAGCTTGGCGGGACAGCTATACACTGAAGCTTTCTTT
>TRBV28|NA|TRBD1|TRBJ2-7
CASSSRAGTALRYF
TGTGCCAGCAGTTCCCGGGCAGGGACAGCCCTTCGGTACTTC
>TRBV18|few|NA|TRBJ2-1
CASSRRDTMANNEQFF
TGTGCCAGCTCACGCAGGGACACAATGGCGAACAATGAGCAGTTCTTC